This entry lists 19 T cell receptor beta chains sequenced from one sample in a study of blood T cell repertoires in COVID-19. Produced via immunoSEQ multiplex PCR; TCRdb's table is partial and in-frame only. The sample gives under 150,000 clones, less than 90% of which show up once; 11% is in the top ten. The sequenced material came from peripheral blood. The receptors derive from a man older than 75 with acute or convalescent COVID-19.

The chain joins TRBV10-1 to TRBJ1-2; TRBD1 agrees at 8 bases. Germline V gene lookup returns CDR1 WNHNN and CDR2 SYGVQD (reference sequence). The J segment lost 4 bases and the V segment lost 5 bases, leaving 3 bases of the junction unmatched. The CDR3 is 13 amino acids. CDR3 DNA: TGCGCCAGCAGTACAGGGGGTAGCTATGGCTACACCTTC. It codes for CASSTGGSYGYTF.

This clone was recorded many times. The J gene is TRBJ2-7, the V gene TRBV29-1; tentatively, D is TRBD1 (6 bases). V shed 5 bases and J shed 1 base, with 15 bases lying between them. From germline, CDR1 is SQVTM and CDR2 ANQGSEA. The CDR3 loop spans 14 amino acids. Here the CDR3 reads CSVSDSLWSYEQYF. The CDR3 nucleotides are TGCAGCGTTTCGGACAGTCTTTGGTCCTACGAGCAGTACTTC.

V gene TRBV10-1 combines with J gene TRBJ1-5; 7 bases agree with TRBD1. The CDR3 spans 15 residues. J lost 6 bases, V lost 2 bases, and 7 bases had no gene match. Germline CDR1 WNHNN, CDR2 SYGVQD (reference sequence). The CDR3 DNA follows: TGCGCCAGCAGTGAGATCAGGGGGAAGCGTCAGCCCCAGCATTTT. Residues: CASSEIRGKRQPQHF.

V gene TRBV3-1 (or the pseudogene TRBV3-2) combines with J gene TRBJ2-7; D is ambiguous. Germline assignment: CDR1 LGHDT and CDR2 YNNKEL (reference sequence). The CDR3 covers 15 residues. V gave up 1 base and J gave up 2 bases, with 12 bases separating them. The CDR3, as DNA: TGTGCCAGCAGCCAAGTCGTTAGCCCTACCTACGAGCAGTACTTC. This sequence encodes CASSQVVSPTYEQYF.

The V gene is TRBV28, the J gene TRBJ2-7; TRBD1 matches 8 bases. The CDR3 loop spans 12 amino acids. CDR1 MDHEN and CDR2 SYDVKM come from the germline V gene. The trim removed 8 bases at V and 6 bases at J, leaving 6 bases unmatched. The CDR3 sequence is CASYSQGGEQYF. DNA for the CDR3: TGTGCCAGCTACTCACAGGGGGGCGAGCAGTACTTC.

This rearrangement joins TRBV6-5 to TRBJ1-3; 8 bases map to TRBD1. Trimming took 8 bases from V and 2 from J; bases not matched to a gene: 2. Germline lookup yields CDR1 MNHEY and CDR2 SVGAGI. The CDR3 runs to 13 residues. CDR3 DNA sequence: TGTGCCAGCTTCAGGGGGCCTGGAAACACCATATATTTT. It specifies CASFRGPGNTIYF.

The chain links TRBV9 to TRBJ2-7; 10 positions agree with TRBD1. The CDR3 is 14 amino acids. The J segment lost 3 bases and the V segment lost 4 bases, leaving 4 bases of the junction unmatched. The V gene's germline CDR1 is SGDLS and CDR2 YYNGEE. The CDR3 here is CASSPGTGVYEQYF. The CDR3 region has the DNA TGTGCCAGCAGCCCCGGGACAGGGGTCTACGAGCAGTACTTC.

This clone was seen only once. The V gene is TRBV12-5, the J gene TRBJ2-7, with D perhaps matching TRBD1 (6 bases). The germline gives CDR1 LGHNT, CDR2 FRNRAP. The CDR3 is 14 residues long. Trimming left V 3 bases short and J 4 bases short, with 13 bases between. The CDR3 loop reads CASGLQGGEYEQYF. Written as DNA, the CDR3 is TGTGCTAGTGGTTTACAGGGTGGTGAGTACGAGCAGTACTTC.

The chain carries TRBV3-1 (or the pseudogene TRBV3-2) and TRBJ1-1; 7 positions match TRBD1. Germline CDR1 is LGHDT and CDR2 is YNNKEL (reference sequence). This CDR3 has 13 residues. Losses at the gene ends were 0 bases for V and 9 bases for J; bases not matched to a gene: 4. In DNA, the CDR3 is TGTGCCAGCAGCCAAGAGGAGGGGGCCAAAGCTTTCTTT. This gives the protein CASSQEEGAKAFF.

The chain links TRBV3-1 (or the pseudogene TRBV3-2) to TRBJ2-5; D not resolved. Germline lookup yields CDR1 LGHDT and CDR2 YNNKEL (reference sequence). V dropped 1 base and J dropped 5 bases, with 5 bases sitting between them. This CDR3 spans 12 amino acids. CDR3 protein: CASSQVLETQYF. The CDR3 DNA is TGTGCCAGCAGCCAAGTATTGGAGACCCAGTACTTC.

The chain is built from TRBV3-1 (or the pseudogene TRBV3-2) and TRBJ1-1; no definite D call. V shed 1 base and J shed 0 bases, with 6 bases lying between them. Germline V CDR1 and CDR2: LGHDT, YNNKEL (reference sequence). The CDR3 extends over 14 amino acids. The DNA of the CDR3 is TGTGCCAGCAGCCAAGCTGCGATGAACACTGAAGCTTTCTTT. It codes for CASSQAAMNTEAFF.

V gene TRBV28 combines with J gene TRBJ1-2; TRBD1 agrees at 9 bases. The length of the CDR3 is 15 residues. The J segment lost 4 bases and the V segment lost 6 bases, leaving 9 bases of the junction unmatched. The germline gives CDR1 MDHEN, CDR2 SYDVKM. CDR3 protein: CASSYPGQGRYGYTF. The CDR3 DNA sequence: TGTGCCAGCAGCTATCCGGGACAGGGACGCTATGGCTACACCTTC.

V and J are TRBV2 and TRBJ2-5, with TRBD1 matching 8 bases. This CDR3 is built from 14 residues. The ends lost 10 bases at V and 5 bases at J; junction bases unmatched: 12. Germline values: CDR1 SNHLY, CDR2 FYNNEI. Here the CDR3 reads CATSGTGRVETQYF. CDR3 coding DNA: TGTGCCACCTCCGGGACAGGTCGGGTGGAGACCCAGTACTTC. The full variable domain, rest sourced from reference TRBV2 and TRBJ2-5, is EPEVTQTPSHQVTQMGQEVILRCVPISNHLYFYWYRQILGQKVEFLVSFYNNEISEKSEIFDDQFSVERPDGSNFTLKIRSTKLEDSAMYFCATSGTGRVETQYFGPGTRLLVL.

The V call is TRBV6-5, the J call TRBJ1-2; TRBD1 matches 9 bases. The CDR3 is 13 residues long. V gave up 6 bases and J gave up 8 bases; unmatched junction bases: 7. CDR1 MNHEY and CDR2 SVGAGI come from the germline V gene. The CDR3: CASRPGQGSGYTF. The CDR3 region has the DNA TGTGCCAGCAGACCGGGACAGGGTTCCGGCTACACCTTC.

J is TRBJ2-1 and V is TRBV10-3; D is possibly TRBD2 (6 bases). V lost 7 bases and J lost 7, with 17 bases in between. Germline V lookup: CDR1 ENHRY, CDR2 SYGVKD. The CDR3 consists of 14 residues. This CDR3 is CAITQGLEVNEQFF. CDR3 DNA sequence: TGTGCCATCACCCAGGGACTGGAGGTAAATGAGCAGTTCTTC.

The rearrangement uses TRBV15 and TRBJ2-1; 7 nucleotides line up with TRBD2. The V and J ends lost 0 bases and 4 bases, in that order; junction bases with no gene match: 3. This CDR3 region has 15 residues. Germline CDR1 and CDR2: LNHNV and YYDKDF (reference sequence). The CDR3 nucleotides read TGTGCCACCAGCAGAGATCGGGGGGAGTACAATGAGCAGTTCTTC. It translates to CATSRDRGEYNEQFF.

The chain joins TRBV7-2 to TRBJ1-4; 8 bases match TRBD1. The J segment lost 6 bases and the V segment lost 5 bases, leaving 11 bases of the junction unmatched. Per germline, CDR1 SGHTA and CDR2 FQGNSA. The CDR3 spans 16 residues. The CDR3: CASSTTLETGDEKLFF. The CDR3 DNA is TGTGCCAGCAGCACCACCCTAGAGACAGGGGATGAAAAACTGTTTTTT. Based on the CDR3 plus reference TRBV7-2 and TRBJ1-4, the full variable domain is GAGVSQSPSNKVTEKGKDVELRCDPISGHTALYWYRQSLGQGLEFLIYFQGNSAPDKSGLPSDRFSAERTGGSVSTLTIQRTQQEDSAVYLCASSTTLETGDEKLFFGSGTQLSVL.

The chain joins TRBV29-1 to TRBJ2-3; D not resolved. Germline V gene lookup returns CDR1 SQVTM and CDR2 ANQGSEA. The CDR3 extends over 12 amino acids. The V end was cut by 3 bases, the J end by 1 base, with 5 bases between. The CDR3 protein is CSVDEGTDTQYF. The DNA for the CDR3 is TGCAGCGTTGATGAGGGCACAGATACGCAGTATTTT.

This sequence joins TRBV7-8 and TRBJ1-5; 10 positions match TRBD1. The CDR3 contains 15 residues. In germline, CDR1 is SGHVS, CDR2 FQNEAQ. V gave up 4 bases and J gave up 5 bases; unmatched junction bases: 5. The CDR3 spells CASSSDGTGDQPQHF. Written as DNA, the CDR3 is TGTGCCAGCAGCTCCGACGGGACAGGGGATCAGCCCCAGCATTTT.